This T cell receptor (beta chain) was obtained from a study of tumor-infiltrating lymphocytes in oesophageal squamous cell carcinoma. TCRdb re-called the PCR reads through MiXCR, storing one row per CDR3 protein. The data hold 15,000 to 25,000 distinct CDR3 sequences, with roughly 41% observed a single time. V gave up 5 bases and J gave up 0 bases, with 17 bases separating them. Germline CDR1 SGHVS, CDR2 FQNEAQ. The CDR3 is 17 amino acids. The table lists this clonotype with a few counts. This TCR was sampled from a male donor with esophageal squamous cell carcinoma. This chain links TRBV7-8 with TRBJ2-1; D is unclear. The material sequenced was esophageal tumor tissue. The CDR3 bases are TGTGCCAGCAGCCTGGGAACGTTAAAAAGCTCCTACAATGAGCAGTTCTTC. Its protein product is CASSLGTLKSSYNEQFF.